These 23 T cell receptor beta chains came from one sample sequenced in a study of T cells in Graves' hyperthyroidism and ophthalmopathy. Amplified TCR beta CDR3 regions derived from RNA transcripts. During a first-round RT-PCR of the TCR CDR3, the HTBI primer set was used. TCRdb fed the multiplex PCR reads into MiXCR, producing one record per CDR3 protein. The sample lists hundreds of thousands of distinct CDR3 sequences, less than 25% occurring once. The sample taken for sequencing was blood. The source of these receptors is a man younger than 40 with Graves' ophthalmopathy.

The CDR3, as DNA: TGTGCCAGCGGCTGGTCAGGGGTTGGCACAGATACGCAGTATTTT. Amino acid sequence: CASGWSGVGTDTQYF. The chain couples TRBV28 to TRBJ2-3, with D perhaps matching TRBD1 (6 bases). In germline, CDR1 is MDHEN, CDR2 SYDVKM. The V gene lost 8 bases and the J gene lost 1 base, with 16 bases spanning the gap. The CDR3 length is 15 residues.

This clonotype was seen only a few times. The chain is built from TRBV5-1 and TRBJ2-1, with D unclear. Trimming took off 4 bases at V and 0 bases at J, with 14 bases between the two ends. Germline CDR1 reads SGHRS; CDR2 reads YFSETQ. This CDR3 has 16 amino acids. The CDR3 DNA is TGCGCCAGCAGCCTCCTAGGATCCAGCTCCTACAATGAGCAGTTCTTC. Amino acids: CASSLLGSSSYNEQFF. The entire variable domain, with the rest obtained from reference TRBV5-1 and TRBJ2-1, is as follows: KAGVTQTPRYLIKTRGQQVTLSCSPISGHRSVSWYQQTPGQGLQFLFEYFSETQRNKGNFPGRFSGRQFSNSRSEMNVSTLELGDSALYLCASSLLGSSSYNEQFFGPGTRLTVL.

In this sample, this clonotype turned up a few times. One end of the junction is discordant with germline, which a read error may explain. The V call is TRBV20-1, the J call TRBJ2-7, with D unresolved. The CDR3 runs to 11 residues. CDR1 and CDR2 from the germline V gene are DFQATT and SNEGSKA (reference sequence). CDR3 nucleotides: TGCAGTGCTGGTCAGGTTGACGAGCAGTGCTTC. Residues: CSAGQVDEQCF.

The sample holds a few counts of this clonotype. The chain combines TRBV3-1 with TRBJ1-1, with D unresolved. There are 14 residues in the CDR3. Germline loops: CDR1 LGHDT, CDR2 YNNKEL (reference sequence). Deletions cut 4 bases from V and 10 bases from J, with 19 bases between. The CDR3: CASSLNQDSGGAFF. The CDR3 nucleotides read TGTGCCAGCAGCCTTAACCAAGATTCCGGTGGAGCTTTCTTT.

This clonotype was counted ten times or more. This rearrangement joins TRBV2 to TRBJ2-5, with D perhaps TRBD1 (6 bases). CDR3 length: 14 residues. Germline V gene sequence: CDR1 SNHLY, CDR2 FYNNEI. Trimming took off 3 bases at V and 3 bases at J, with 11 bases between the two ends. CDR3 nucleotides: TGTGCCAGCAGTGATCAGGGGCTGAAAGAGACCCAGTACTTC. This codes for CASSDQGLKETQYF.

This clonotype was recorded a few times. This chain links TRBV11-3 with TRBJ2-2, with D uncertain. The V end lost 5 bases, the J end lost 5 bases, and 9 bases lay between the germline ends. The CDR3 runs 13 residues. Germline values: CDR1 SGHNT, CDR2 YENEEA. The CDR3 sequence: CASSHRSTGELFF. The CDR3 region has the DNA TGTGCCAGCAGCCATCGGAGTACCGGGGAGCTGTTTTTT.

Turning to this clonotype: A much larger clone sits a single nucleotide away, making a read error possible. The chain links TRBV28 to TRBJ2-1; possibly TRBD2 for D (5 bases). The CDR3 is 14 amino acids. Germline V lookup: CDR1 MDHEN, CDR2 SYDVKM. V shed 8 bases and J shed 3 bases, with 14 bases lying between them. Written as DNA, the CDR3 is TGTGCCAGCGGGAGCGGACTCTTCTACAATGAGCAGTTCTTC. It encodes CASGSGLFYNEQFF.

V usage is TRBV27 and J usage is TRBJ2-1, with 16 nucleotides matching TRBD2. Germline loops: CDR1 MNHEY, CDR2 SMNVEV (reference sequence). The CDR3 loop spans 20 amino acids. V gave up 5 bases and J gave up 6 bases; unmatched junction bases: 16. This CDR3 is CASSPFPGLAGGRSFNEQFF. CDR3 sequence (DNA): TGTGCCAGCAGTCCATTCCCGGGACTAGCGGGAGGGCGGTCTTTCAATGAGCAGTTCTTC.

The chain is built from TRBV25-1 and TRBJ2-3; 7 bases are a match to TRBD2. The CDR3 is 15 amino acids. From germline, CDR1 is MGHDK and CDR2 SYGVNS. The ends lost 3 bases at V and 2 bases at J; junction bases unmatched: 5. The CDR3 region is CASSDAGRPTDTQYF. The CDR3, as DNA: TGTGCCAGCAGTGACGCCGGGAGGCCCACAGATACGCAGTATTTT.

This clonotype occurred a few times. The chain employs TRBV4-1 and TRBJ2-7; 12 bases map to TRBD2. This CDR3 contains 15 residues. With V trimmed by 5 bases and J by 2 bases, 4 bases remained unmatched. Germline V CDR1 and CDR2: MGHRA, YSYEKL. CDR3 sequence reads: CASSNGLAGTYEQYF. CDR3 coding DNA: TGCGCCAGCAGCAACGGACTAGCGGGGACCTACGAGCAGTACTTC.

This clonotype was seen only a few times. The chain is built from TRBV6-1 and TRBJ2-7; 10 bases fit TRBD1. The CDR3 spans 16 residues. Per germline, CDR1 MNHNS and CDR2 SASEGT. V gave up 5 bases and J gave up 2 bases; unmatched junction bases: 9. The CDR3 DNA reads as TGTGCCAGCAGTCGGACCGGGACAGGGGCAGCCTACGAGCAGTACTTC. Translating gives CASSRTGTGAAYEQYF.

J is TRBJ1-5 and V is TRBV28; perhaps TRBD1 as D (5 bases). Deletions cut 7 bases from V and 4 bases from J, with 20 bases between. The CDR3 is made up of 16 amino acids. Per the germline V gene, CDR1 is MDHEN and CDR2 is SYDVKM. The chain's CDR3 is CASTSDSALGNQPQHF. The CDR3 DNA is TGTGCCAGCACCTCTGACAGCGCCCTAGGAAATCAGCCCCAGCATTTT. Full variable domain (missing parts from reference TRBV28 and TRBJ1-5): DVKVTQSSRYLVKRTGEKVFLECVQDMDHENMFWYRQDPGLGLRLIYFSYDVKMKEKGDIPEGYSVSREKKERFSLILESASTNQTSMYLCASTSDSALGNQPQHFGDGTRLSIL.

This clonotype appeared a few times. The CDR3 DNA is TGCGCCAGCAGCCTCAGCGTGACAGCTCTCTATGGCTACACCTTC. Amino acid sequence: CASSLSVTALYGYTF. The chain links TRBV5-1 to TRBJ1-2; possibly TRBD1 for D (5 bases). Trimming took 4 bases from V and 4 from J, leaving 17 bases between them. The CDR3 spans 15 residues. Germline V gene lookup returns CDR1 SGHRS and CDR2 YFSETQ.

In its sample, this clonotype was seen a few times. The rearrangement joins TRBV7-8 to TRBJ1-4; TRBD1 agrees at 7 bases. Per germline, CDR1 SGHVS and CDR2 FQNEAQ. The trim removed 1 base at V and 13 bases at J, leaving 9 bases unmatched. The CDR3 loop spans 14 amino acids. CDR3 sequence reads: CASSLGGGTGALFF. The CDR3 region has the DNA TGTGCCAGCAGCTTAGGGGGCGGAACAGGGGCACTGTTTTTT.

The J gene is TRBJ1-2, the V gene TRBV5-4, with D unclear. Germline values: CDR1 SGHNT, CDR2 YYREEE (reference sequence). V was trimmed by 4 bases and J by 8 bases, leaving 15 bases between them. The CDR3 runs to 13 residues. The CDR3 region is CASSPVARYGYTF. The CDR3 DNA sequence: TGTGCCAGCAGCCCCGTGGCCAGATACGGCTACACCTTC.

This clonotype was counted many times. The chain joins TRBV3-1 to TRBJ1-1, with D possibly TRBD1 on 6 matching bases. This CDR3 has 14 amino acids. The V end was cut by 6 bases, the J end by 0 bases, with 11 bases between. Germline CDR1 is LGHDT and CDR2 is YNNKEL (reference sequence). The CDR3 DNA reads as TGTGCCAGCAGGACCGGACAGATGAACACTGAAGCTTTCTTT. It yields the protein CASRTGQMNTEAFF.

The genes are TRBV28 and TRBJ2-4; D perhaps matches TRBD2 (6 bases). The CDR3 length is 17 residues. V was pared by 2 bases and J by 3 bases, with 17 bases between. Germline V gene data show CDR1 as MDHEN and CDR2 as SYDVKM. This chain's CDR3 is CASSLGLAEDLKNIQYF. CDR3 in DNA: TGTGCCAGCAGTTTAGGGTTAGCGGAGGATCTCAAAAACATTCAGTACTTC.

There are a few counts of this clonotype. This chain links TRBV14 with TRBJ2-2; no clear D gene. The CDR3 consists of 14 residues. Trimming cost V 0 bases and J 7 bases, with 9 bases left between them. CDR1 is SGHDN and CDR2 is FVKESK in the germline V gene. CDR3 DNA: TGTGCCAGCAGCCAAGATTGGATGGGCGGGGAGCTGTTTTTT. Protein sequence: CASSQDWMGGELFF.

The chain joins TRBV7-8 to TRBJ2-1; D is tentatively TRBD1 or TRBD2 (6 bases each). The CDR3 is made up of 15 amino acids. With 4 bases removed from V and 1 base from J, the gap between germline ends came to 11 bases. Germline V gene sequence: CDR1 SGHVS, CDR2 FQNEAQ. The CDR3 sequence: CASSSRGGSYNEQFF. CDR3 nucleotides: TGTGCCAGCAGCTCTAGAGGGGGGTCCTACAATGAGCAGTTCTTC.

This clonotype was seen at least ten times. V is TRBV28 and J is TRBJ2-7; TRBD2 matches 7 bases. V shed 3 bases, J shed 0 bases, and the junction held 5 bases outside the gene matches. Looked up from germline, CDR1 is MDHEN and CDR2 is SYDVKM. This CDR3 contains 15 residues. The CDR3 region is CASSFGRGSSYEQYF. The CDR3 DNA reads TGTGCCAGCAGTTTTGGGCGGGGGAGCTCCTACGAGCAGTACTTC.

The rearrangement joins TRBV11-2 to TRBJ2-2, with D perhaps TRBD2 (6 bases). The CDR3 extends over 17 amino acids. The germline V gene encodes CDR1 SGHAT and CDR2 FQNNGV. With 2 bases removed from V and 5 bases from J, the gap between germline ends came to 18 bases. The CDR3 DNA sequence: TGTGCCAGCAGCTTAAGCCCCTCCGGAGGGACGACCGGGGAGCTGTTTTTT. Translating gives CASSLSPSGGTTGELFF.

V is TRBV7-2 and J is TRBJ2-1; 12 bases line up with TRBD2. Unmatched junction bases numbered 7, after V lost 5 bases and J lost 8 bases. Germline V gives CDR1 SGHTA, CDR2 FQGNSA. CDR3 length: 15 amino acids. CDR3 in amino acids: CASSRMGLAGDEQFF. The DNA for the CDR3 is TGTGCCAGCAGCCGAATGGGACTAGCGGGCGATGAGCAGTTCTTC.

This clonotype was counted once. CDR3 nucleotides: TGTGCCAGCAGTGAGGCCAGGCCCCCTCTGCCCCTCCACTTT. Its protein product is CASSEARPPLPLHF. This sequence joins TRBV6-1 and TRBJ1-6; D gene unclear. V was shortened by 3 bases and J by 13 bases, with 16 bases between the two germline ends. This CDR3 region has 14 residues. Germline V CDR1 and CDR2: MNHNS, SASEGT.